This TCR beta chain was identified in a study of T-cell reconstitution after alpha-beta-depleted transplantation in children. Preparation of the TCRbeta library involved a method that used unique molecular identifiers. TCRdb reprocessed the PCR reads via MiXCR and lists one record per CDR3 protein. This table holds over 150,000 distinct CDR3 sequences, roughly 14% found once. This CDR3 contains 14 residues. Trimming removed 3 bases from V and 0 bases from J, with 9 bases in between. Per the germline V gene, CDR1 is KGHSH and CDR2 is LQKENI. This specimen consisted of PBMCs from the stem cell graft donor, obtained from the stem cell graft. The receptor's source is a human donor who donated a stem cell graft to a child with acute lymphoblastic leukemia. This chain joins TRBV18 and TRBJ2-7; D remains ambiguous. The chain's CDR3 is CASSPAEHSYEQYF. For the CDR3, the DNA is TGTGCCAGCTCACCGGCAGAGCACTCCTACGAGCAGTACTTC. The full variable domain, completed using reference TRBV18 and TRBJ2-7, is NAGVMQNPRHLVRRRGQEARLRCSPMKGHSHVYWYRQLPEEGLKFMVYLQKENIIDESGMPKERFSAEFPKEGPSILRIQQVVRGDSAAYFCASSPAEHSYEQYFGPGTRLTVT.